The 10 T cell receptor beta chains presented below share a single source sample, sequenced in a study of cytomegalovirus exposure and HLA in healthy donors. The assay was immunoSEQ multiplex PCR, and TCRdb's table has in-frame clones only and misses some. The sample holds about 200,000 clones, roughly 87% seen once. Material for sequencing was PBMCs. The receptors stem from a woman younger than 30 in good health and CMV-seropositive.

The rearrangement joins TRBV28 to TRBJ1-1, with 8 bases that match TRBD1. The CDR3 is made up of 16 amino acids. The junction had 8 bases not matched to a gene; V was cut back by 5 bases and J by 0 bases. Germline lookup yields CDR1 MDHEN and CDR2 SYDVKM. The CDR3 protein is CASSPWTGLMNTEAFF. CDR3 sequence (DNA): TGTGCCAGCAGTCCCTGGACAGGGCTTATGAACACTGAAGCTTTCTTT. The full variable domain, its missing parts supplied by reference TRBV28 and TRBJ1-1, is DVKVTQSSRYLVKRTGEKVFLECVQDMDHENMFWYRQDPGLGLRLIYFSYDVKMKEKGDIPEGYSVSREKKERFSLILESASTNQTSMYLCASSPWTGLMNTEAFFGQGTRLTVV.

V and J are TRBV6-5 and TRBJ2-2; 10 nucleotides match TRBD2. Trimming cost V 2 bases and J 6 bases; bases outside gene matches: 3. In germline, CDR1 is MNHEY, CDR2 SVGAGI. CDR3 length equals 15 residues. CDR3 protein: CASSYAAGGAGELFF. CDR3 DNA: TGTGCCAGCAGTTACGCAGCGGGAGGGGCCGGGGAGCTGTTTTTT.

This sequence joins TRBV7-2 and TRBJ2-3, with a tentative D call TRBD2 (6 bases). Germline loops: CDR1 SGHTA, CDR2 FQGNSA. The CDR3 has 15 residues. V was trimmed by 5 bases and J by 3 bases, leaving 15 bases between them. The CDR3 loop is CASSPYPGSTDTQYF. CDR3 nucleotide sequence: TGTGCCAGCAGCCCCTACCCCGGGAGTACAGATACGCAGTATTTT.

CDR3 nucleotides: TGCGCCAGCAGCCGGCCGGGGACAGGGGCCCAGTACTTC. Its translation: CASSRPGTGAQYF. The gene calls are TRBV4-1 and TRBJ2-5, with TRBD1 matching 10 bases. The J segment lost 9 bases and the V segment lost 4 bases, leaving 5 bases of the junction unmatched. CDR3 size: 13 residues. Germline V gene data show CDR1 as MGHRA and CDR2 as YSYEKL.

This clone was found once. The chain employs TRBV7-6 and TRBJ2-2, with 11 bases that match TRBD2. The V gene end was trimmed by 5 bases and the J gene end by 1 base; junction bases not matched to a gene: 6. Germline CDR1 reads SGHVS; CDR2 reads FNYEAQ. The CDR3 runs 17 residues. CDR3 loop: CASSRETSGGNTGELFF. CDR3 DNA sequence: TGTGCCAGCAGCCGCGAAACTAGCGGGGGGAACACCGGGGAGCTGTTTTTT.

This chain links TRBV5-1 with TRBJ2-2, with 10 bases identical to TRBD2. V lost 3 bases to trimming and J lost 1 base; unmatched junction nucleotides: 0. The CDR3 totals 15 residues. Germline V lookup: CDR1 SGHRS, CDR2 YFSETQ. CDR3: CASSWTSGNTGELFF. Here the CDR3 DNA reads TGCGCCAGCAGCTGGACTAGCGGGAACACCGGGGAGCTGTTTTTT.

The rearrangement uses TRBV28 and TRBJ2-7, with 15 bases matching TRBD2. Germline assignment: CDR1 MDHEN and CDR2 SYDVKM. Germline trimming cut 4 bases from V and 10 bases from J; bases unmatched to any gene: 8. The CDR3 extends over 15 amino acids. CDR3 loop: CASSSGLAGGRIQYF. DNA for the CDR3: TGTGCCAGCAGTTCGGGACTAGCGGGAGGCCGGATCCAGTACTTC.

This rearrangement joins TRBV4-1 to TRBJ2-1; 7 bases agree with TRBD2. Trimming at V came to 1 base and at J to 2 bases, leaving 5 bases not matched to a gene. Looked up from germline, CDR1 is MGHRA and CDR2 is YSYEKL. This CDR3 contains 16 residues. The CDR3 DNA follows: TGCGCCAGCAGCCAAGTTGGGAGGGCCGCCTACAATGAGCAGTTCTTC. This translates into CASSQVGRAAYNEQFF.

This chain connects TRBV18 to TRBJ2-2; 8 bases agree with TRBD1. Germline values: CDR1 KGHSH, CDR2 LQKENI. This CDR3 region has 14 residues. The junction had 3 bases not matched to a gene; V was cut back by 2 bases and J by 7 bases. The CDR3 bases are TGTGCCAGCTCACCAGGACAGGGAAGCGGGGAGCTGTTTTTT. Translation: CASSPGQGSGELFF.

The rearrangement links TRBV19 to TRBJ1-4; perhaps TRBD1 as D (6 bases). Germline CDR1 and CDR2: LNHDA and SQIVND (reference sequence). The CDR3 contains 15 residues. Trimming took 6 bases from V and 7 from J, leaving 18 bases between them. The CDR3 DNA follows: TGTGCCAGTAGAGGGGGTCTGGGGGACGGTGAAAAACTGTTTTTT. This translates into CASRGGLGDGEKLFF.